The 17 T cell receptor beta chains below all came from one sample that was sequenced in a study of response to subunit inactivated influenza vaccine. TCRdb recomputed calls from the RT-PCR reads with MiXCR, one row per CDR3 protein. The sample has around 570,000 distinct CDR3 sequences, about 7.6% seen once. Sequences were derived from PBMCs from blood, sampled less than 30 months after vaccination. These receptors were collected from a man aged 50-75 years who received an inactivated influenza vaccine.

The genes are TRBV5-6 and TRBJ2-1; 9 nucleotides line up with TRBD1. Germline V gene data show CDR1 as SGHDT and CDR2 as YYEEEE. J lost 1 base, V lost 4 bases, and 6 bases had no gene match. The CDR3 extends over 16 amino acids. CDR3 sequence reads: CASSAGTGLSYNEQFF. In nucleotides, the CDR3 is TGTGCCAGCAGCGCCGGGACAGGGCTTTCCTACAATGAGCAGTTCTTC.

This clonotype has at least ten counts. CDR3 coding DNA: TGTGCCAGCACTGAACTCCCGCAGGGCGGCGGGGAGCTGTTTTTT. It translates to CASTELPQGGGELFF. This rearrangement joins TRBV27 to TRBJ2-2; a possible D gene is TRBD1 (5 bases). V lost 7 bases to trimming and J lost 7 bases, with 19 bases between them. The CDR3 has 15 amino acids. Germline V lookup: CDR1 MNHEY, CDR2 SMNVEV (reference sequence).

This clonotype was observed at least ten times. The chain carries TRBV4-3 and TRBJ2-3; D unresolved. Germline V CDR1 and CDR2: LGHNA, YSLEER. The V and J ends lost 0 bases and 0 bases respectively, with 10 bases between them. This CDR3 has 16 residues. In nucleotides, the CDR3 is TGCGCCAGCAGCCAAGATTACATAACTAGCACAGATACGCAGTATTTT. As protein: CASSQDYITSTDTQYF.

The rearrangement joins TRBV6-5 to TRBJ2-1; D may be TRBD1 (6 bases). V gave up 6 bases and J gave up 10 bases, with 10 bases separating them. The CDR3 spans 11 residues. Germline lookup yields CDR1 MNHEY and CDR2 SVGAGI. The CDR3 DNA is TGTGCCAGCAGAACCGGGACAGAGCAGTTCTTC. This encodes CASRTGTEQFF.

In its sample, this clonotype was seen a few times. The rearrangement uses TRBV5-1 and TRBJ2-7; D unclear. With 1 base removed from V and 1 base from J, the gap between germline ends came to 6 bases. CDR3 size: 13 residues. Germline V gene lookup returns CDR1 SGHRS and CDR2 YFSETQ. CDR3 coding DNA: TGCGCCAGCAGCTTGCTTCCTTCCTACGAGCAGTACTTC. The encoded protein is CASSLLPSYEQYF.

This clonotype was seen a few times. The chain links TRBV5-1 to TRBJ2-2; 8 bases agree with TRBD1. The germline V gene encodes CDR1 SGHRS and CDR2 YFSETQ. The CDR3 sequence is 17 residues long. The V segment lost 0 bases and the J segment 0 bases; nucleotides outside the gene matches: 4. The DNA of the CDR3 is TGCGCCAGCAGCTTGGGGCAGGGGGCAGCGAACACCGGGGAGCTGTTTTTT. Its translation: CASSLGQGAANTGELFF.

This clonotype was detected ten times or more. The chain joins TRBV6-1 to TRBJ2-4; D gene uncertain. CDR1 and CDR2 from the germline V gene are MNHNS and SASEGT. The CDR3 extends over 13 amino acids. V was trimmed by 6 bases and J by 1 base, leaving 7 bases between them. The CDR3 here is CASRGGAKNIQYF. CDR3 nucleotides: TGTGCCAGCAGAGGTGGGGCCAAAAACATTCAGTACTTC.

CDR3 DNA sequence: TGTGCCACCAGTGATCATACTTGGGAGCAGTTCTTC. This sequence encodes CATSDHTWEQFF. This chain links TRBV24-1 with TRBJ2-1; D gene ambiguous. The CDR3 covers 12 residues. V lost 3 bases and J 10 bases, leaving 9 bases between the germline ends. CDR1 is KGHDR and CDR2 is SFDVKD in the germline V gene.

Many counts were recorded for this clonotype. The rearrangement joins TRBV5-1 to TRBJ2-1; unclear D gene. The V end lost 0 bases, the J end lost 0 bases, and 16 bases lay between the germline ends. The CDR3 totals 18 residues. CDR1 and CDR2 (germline): SGHRS, YFSETQ. The CDR3 bases are TGCGCCAGCAGCTTGGCTCGCCGGGCGGAAAGCTCCTACAATGAGCAGTTCTTC. Its protein product is CASSLARRAESSYNEQFF.

This clonotype has ten or more counts. This chain connects TRBV6-2 or TRBV6-3 to TRBJ1-5; TRBD1 aligns across 10 bases. With 5 bases clipped from V and 7 bases from J, the junction kept 5 bases outside the gene matches. CDR1 is MNHEY, CDR2 SVGEGT, per germline. The CDR3 spans 14 residues. The CDR3 nucleotides read TGTGCCAGCAGTGCGGGACAGGGGTGGCAGCCCCAGCATTTT. This translates into CASSAGQGWQPQHF.

This clonotype was seen many times. This chain joins TRBV7-9 and TRBJ2-1; D unresolved. The CDR3 runs to 13 residues. Looked up from germline, CDR1 is SEHNR and CDR2 is FQNEAQ (reference sequence). Trimming left V 10 bases short and J 8 bases short, with 18 bases between. The CDR3 nucleotides are TGTGCCACCAGAACGGCTAGTGGTCATGAGCAGTTCTTC. Protein product: CATRTASGHEQFF.

V gene TRBV4-1 combines with J gene TRBJ2-7; D gene uncertain. The CDR3 loop spans 14 amino acids. With 7 bases removed from V and 0 bases from J, the gap between germline ends came to 13 bases. CDR1 and CDR2 (germline): MGHRA, YSYEKL. The CDR3 bases are TGCGCCAGCAAAAAGAGAGAGGTCTCCTACGAGCAGTACTTC. It is translated as CASKKREVSYEQYF.

The CDR3 DNA is TGTGCCAGCAGTAGCGGGACAGGCCTATTCTCTGGGGCCAACGTCCTGACTTTC. Residues: CASSSGTGLFSGANVLTF. The V gene is TRBV6-1, the J gene TRBJ2-6; TRBD1 might be the D (8 bases). The CDR3 runs 18 residues. Trimming removed 5 bases from V and 0 bases from J, with 17 bases in between. Germline CDR1 reads MNHNS; CDR2 reads SASEGT.

Only a few counts were recorded for this clonotype. The chain is built from TRBV4-2 and TRBJ1-2, with D possibly matching TRBD1 (5 bases). V was cut by 2 bases and J by 5 bases, with 12 bases left in between. The CDR3 extends over 14 amino acids. The V gene's germline CDR1 is LGHNA and CDR2 YNFKEQ. CDR3 in amino acids: CASSQLGELYGYTF. CDR3 nucleotides: TGTGCCAGCAGCCAACTGGGGGAACTATATGGCTACACCTTC.

This clonotype appeared a few times. The chain couples TRBV11-2 to TRBJ2-2; the D gene is possibly TRBD2 (5 bases). Germline loops: CDR1 SGHAT, CDR2 FQNNGV. V shed 5 bases and J shed 5 bases, with 15 bases lying between them. This CDR3 region has 15 residues. Here the CDR3 reads CASSASSIGTGELFF. The CDR3 region has the DNA TGTGCCAGCAGCGCGTCTAGCATCGGGACCGGGGAGCTGTTTTTT.

This clonotype has just a few counts. V is TRBV20-1 and J is TRBJ2-5; unclear D gene. Trimming shortened V by 4 bases and J by 1 base, and 7 bases separated the two germline ends. Germline V gene lookup returns CDR1 DFQATT and CDR2 SNEGSKA (reference sequence). There are 12 residues in the CDR3. Written as DNA, the CDR3 is TGCAGTGCTAACGTGGGCCAAGAGACCCAGTACTTC. This codes for CSANVGQETQYF.

This clonotype appeared a few times. V is TRBV12-3 or TRBV12-4 and J is TRBJ2-1, with 8 bases fitting TRBD2. V dropped 5 bases and J dropped 0; count of bases not matched to a gene: 3. The CDR3 has 15 residues. CDR3 protein: CASSDSGVSYNEQFF. CDR3 in DNA: TGTGCCAGCAGTGATAGCGGGGTCTCCTACAATGAGCAGTTCTTC.